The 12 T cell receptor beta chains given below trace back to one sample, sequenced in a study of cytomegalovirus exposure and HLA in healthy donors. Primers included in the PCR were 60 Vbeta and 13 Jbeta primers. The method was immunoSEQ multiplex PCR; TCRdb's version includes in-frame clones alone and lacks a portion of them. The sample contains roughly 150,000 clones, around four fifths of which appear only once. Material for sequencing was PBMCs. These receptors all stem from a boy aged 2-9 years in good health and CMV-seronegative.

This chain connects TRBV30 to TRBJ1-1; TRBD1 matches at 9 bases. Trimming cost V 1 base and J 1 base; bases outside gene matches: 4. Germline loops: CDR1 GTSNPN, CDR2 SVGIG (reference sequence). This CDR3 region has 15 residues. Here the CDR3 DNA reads TGTGCCTGGAGTGCCATACAGGGGGCGAACACTGAAGCTTTCTTT. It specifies CAWSAIQGANTEAFF. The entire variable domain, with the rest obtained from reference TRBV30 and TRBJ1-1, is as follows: SQTIHQWPATLVQPVGSPLSLECTVEGTSNPNLYWYRQAAGRGLQLLFYSVGIGQISSEVPQNLSASRPQDRQFILSSKKLLLSDSGFYLCAWSAIQGANTEAFFGQGTRLTVV.

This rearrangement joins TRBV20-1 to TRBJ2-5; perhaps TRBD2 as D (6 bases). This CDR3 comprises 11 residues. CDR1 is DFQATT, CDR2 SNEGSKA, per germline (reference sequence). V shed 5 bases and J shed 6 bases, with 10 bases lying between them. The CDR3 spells CSAWTIQTQYF. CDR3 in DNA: TGCAGTGCTTGGACTATTCAGACCCAGTACTTC.

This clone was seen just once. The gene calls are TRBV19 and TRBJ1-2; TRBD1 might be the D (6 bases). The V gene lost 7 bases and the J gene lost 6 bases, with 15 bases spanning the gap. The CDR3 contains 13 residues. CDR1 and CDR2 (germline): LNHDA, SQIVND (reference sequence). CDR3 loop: CASIARTDHGYTF. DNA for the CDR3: TGTGCCAGTATAGCACGGACAGACCATGGCTACACCTTC.

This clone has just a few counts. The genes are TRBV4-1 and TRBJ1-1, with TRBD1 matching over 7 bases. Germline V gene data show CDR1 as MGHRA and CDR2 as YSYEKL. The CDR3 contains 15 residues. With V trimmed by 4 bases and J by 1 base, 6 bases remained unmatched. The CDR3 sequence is CASSLKQGKNTEAFF. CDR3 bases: TGCGCCAGCAGCCTGAAACAGGGGAAGAACACTGAAGCTTTCTTT.

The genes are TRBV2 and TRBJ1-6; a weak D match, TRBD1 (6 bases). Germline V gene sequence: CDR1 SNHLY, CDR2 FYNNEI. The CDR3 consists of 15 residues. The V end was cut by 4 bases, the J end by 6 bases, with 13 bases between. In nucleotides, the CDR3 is TGTGCCAGCAGTGTAGAAGGGGGGGGTAATTCACCCCTCCACTTT. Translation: CASSVEGGGNSPLHF.

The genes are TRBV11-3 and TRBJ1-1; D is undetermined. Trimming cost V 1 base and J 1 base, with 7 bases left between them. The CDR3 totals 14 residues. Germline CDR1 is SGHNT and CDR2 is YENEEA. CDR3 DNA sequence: TGTGCCAGCAGCTTAGGACGGAGGAACACTGAAGCTTTCTTT. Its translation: CASSLGRRNTEAFF. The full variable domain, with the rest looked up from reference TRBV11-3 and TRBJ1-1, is EAGVVQSPRYKIIEKKQPVAFWCNPISGHNTLYWYLQNLGQGPELLIRYENEEAVDDSQLPKDRFSAERLKGVDSTLKIQPAELGDSAVYLCASSLGRRNTEAFFGQGTRLTVV.

The CDR3 DNA sequence: TGTGCCAGCAGTCGAGAGGAAAAACTGTTTTTT. This sequence encodes CASSREEKLFF. The rearrangement uses TRBV2 and TRBJ1-4; D is ambiguous. Germline CDR1 is SNHLY and CDR2 is FYNNEI. This CDR3 is built from 11 residues. V was pared by 5 bases and J by 8 bases, with 6 bases between.

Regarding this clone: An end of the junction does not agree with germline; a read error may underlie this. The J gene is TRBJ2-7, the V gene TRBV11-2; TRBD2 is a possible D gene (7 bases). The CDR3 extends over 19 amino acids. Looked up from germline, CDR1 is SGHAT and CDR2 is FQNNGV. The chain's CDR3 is CASSLWESRGARLGYERYF. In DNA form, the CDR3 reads TGTGCCAGCAGCTTATGGGAAAGTCGGGGGGCGAGGTTGGGCTACGAGCGGTACTTC.

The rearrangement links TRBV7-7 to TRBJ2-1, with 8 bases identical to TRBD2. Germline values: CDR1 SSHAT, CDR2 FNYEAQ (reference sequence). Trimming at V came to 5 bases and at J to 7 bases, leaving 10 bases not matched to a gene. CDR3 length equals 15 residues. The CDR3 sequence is CASSEIGTSINEQFF. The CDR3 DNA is TGTGCCAGCAGCGAAATCGGGACTAGTATAAATGAGCAGTTCTTC.

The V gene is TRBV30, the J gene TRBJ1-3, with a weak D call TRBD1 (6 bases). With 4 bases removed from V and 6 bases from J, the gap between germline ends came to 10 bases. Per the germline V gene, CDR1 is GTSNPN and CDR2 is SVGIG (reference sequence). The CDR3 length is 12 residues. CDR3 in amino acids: CAWTTGINTIYF. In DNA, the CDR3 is TGTGCCTGGACTACAGGGATAAACACCATATATTTT.

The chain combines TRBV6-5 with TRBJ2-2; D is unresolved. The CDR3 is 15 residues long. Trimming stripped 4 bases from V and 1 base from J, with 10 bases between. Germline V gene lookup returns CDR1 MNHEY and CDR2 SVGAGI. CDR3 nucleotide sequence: TGTGCCAGCAGTTTGGATAACAGGAACACCGGGGAGCTGTTTTTT. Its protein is CASSLDNRNTGELFF.

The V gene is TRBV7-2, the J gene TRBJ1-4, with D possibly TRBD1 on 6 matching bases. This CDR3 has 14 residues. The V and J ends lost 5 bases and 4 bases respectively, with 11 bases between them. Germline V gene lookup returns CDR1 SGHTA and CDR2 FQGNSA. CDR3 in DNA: TGTGCCAGCAGCCCCACAGGGAGTAATGAAAAACTGTTTTTT. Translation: CASSPTGSNEKLFF.